This T cell receptor beta chain was profiled in a study of cytomegalovirus exposure and HLA in healthy donors. The PCR was carried out with 60 Vbeta primers and 13 Jbeta primers. The assay was immunoSEQ multiplex PCR, and TCRdb's table has in-frame clones only and misses some. Of about 92,000 clones listed, around 82% are singletons. This clone was found a few times. The CDR3 loop spans 14 amino acids. With 0 bases removed from V and 2 bases from J, the gap between germline ends came to 7 bases. Per germline, CDR1 LGHNA and CDR2 YNFKEQ. Sequencing was carried out using PBMCs. This sequence joins TRBV4-2 and TRBJ1-2; D is unclear. The clonotype originates from a man aged 18 to 30 in good health and CMV-seronegative. The CDR3 spells CASSQEEGNYGYTF. CDR3 bases: TGTGCCAGCAGCCAAGAAGAGGGAAACTATGGCTACACCTTC.